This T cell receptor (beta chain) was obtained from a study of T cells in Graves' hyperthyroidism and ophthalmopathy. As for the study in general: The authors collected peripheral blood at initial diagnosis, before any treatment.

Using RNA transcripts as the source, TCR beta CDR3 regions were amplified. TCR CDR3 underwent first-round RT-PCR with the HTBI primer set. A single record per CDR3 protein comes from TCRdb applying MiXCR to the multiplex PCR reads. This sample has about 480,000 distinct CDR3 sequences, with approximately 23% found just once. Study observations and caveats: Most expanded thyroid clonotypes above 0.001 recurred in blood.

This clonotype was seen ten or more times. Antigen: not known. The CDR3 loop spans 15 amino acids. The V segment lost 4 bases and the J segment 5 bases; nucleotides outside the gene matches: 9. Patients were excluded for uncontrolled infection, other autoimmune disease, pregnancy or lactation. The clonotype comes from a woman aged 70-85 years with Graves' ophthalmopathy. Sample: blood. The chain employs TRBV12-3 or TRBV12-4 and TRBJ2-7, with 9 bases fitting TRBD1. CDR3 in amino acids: CASSSKGTGNHEQYF. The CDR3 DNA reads TGTGCCAGCAGTTCAAAGGGGACAGGGAACCACGAGCAGTACTTC.